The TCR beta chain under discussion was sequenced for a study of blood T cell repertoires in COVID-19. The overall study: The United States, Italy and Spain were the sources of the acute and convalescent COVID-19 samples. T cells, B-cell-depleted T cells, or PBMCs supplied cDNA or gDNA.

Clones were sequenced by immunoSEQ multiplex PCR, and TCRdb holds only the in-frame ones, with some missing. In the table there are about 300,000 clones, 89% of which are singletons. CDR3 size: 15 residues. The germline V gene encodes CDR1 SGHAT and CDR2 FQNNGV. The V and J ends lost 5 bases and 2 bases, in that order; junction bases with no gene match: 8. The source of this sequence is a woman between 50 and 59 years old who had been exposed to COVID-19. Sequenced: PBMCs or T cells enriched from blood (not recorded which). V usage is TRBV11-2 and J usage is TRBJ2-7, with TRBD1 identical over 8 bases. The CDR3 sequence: CASSQWTGPAYEQYF. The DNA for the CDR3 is TGTGCCAGCAGCCAGTGGACAGGGCCTGCCTACGAGCAGTACTTC.